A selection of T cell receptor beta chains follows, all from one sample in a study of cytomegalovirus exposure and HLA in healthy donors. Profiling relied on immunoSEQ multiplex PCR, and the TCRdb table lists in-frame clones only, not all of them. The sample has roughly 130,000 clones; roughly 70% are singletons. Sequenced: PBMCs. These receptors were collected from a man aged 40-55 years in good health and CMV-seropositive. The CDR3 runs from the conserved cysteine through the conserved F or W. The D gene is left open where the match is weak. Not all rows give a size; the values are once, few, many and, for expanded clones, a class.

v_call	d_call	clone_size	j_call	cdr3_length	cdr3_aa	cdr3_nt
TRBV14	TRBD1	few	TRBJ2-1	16	CASSQHVGQGGNEQFF	TGTGCCAGCAGCCAACATGTCGGACAGGGAGGTAATGAGCAGTTCTTC
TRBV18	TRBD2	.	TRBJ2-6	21	CASSPGGRWTSGGSGANVLTF	TGTGCCAGCTCACCGGGCGGCCGCTGGACTAGCGGGGGCTCTGGGGCCAACGTCCTGACTTTC
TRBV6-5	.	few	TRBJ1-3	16	CASSYSSRTPGNTIYF	TGTGCCAGCAGTTACTCGAGTCGTACGCCGGGAAACACCATATATTTT
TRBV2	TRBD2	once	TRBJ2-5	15	CASRGLAGGRETQYF	TGTGCCAGCAGAGGACTAGCGGGAGGAAGAGAGACCCAGTACTTC
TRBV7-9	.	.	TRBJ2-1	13	CASSSGRSEEQFF	TGTGCCAGCAGTTCGGGGAGATCGGAAGAGCAGTTCTTC
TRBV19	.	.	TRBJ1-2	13	CASNQDRDYGYTF	TGTGCCAGTAATCAGGACAGAGACTATGGCTACACCTTC
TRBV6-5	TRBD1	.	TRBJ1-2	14	CASSPTGGNYGYTF	TGTGCCAGCAGTCCGACAGGGGGCAACTATGGCTACACCTTC
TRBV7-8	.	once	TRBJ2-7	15	CASSSLDTDPYEQYF	TGTGCCAGCAGCTCTTTGGACACTGATCCCTACGAGCAGTACTTC
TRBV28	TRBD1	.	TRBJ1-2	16	CASSQPRTGLNYGYTF	TGTGCCAGCAGTCAACCCCGGACAGGGCTGAACTATGGCTACACCTTC
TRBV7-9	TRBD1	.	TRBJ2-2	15	CASSLGTGSTGELFF	TGTGCCAGCAGCTTAGGGACAGGGAGCACCGGGGAGCTGTTTTTT
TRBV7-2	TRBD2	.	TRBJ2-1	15	CASIESGGVSDEQFF	TGTGCCAGCATCGAAAGCGGGGGAGTTTCGGATGAGCAGTTCTTC
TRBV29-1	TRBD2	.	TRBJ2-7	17	CSVRTGFTSGSSYEQYF	TGCAGCGTCCGTACAGGGTTTACTAGCGGGAGCTCTTACGAGCAGTACTTC
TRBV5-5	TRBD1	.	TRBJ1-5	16	CASSLSDRLGNQPQHF	TGTGCCAGCAGCCTTTCGGACAGGCTGGGCAATCAGCCCCAGCATTTT
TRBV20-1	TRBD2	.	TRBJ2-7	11	CSGREEYEQYF	TGCAGTGGGCGGGAGGAGTACGAGCAGTACTTC
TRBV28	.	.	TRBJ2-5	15	CASSLGGRQQETQYF	TGTGCCAGCAGTTTAGGGGGGAGGCAGCAAGAGACCCAGTACTTC
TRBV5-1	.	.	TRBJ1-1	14	CASSSLFRNTEAFF	TGCGCCAGCAGCTCCCTCTTTCGTAACACTGAAGCTTTCTTT
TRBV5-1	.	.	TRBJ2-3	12	CASREVGDTQYF	TGCGCCAGTAGAGAGGTGGGAGATACGCAGTATTTT
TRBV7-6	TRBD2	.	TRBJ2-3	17	CASSLKSVAGRTDTQYF	TGTGCCAGCAGCTTAAAGTCCGTAGCGGGGAGGACAGATACGCAGTATTTT
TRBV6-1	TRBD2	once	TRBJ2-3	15	CASRAGGGPRDTQYF	TGTGCCAGCAGAGCTGGCGGGGGGCCCAGAGATACGCAGTATTTT
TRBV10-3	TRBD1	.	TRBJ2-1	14	CAISEGQGNNEQFF	TGTGCCATCAGTGAGGGACAGGGGAACAATGAGCAGTTCTTC
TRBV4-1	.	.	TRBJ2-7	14	CASSLSVVSYEQYF	TGCGCCAGCAGCCTATCGGTTGTGAGCTACGAGCAGTACTTC
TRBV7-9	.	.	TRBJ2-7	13	CASSLSGWNEQYF	TGTGCCAGCAGCTTATCGGGATGGAACGAGCAGTACTTC
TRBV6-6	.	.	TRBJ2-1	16	CASSTRETASYNEQFF	TGTGCCAGCAGCACTCGAGAGACAGCGTCCTACAATGAGCAGTTCTTC
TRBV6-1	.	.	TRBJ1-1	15	CASTRGGGVDTEAFF	TGTGCCAGCACCCGAGGGGGTGGGGTGGACACTGAAGCTTTCTTT
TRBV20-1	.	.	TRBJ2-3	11	CSARPTDTQYF	TGCAGTGCTAGACCGACAGATACGCAGTATTTT
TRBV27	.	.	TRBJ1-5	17	CARPSGGAAYSNQPQHF	TGTGCCAGGCCTTCGGGGGGCGCGGCCTATAGCAATCAGCCCCAGCATTTT
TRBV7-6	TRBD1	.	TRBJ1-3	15	CASSNRGSSGNTIYF	TGTGCCAGCAGTAACAGGGGTTCCTCTGGAAACACCATATATTTT
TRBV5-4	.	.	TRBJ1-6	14	CASSLGQLSSPLHF	TGTGCCAGCAGCTTGGGACAGCTTAGTTCCCCCCTCCACTTT
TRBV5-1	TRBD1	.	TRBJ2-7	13	CASSFTGGPEQYF	TGCGCCAGCAGTTTTACAGGGGGCCCCGAGCAGTACTTC
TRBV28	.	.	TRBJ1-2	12	CASSGRIAGYTF	TGTGCCAGCAGTGGACGGATAGCGGGCTACACCTTC
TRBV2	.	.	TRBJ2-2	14	CASSVESNTGELFF	TGTGCCAGCAGTGTTGAGTCCAACACCGGGGAGCTGTTTTTT
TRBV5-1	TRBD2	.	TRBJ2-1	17	CASSLGSGDSSYNEQFF	TGCGCCAGCAGCTTAGGGAGCGGGGATAGCTCCTACAATGAGCAGTTCTTC
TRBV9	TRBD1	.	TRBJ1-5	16	CASSAWTGPKDQPQHF	TGTGCCAGCAGCGCCTGGACAGGGCCCAAAGATCAGCCCCAGCATTTT
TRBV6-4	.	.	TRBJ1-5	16	CASSDGEGDNNQPQHF	TGTGCCAGCAGTGACGGGGAAGGGGACAACAATCAGCCCCAGCATTTT